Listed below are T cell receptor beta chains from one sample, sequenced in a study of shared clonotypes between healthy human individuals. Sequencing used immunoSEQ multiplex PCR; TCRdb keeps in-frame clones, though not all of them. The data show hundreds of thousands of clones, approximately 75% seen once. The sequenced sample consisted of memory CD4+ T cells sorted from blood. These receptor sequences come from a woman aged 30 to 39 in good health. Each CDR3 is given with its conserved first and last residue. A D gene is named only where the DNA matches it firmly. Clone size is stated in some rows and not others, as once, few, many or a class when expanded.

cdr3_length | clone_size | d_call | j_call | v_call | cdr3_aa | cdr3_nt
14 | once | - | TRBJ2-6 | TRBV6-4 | CASSEYWGANVLTF | TGTGCCAGCAGTGAATACTGGGGGGCCAACGTCCTGACTTTC
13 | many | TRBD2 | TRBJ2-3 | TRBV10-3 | CAASSGSTDTQYF | TGTGCCGCCTCTAGCGGGAGCACAGATACGCAGTATTTT
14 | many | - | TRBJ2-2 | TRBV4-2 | CASSQAGYTGELFF | TGTGCCAGCAGCCAAGCAGGGTACACCGGGGAGCTGTTTTTT
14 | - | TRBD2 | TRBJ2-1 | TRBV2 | CASTGGTSFQEQFF | TGTGCCAGCACCGGAGGGACTAGCTTTCAAGAGCAGTTCTTC
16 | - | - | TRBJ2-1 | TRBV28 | CASSLAGVARGNEQFF | TGTGCCAGCAGTTTAGCCGGTGTGGCTAGGGGCAATGAGCAGTTCTTC
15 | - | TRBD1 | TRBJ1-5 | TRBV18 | CASSAGTGGVQPQHF | TGTGCCAGCTCGGCCGGGACAGGGGGCGTGCAGCCCCAGCATTTT
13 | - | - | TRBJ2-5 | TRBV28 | CASRRTQQETQYF | TGTGCCAGCAGGCGGACACAACAAGAGACCCAGTACTTC
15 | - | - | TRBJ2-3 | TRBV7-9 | CASSLSVRAADTQYF | TGTGCCAGCAGCCTGTCGGTTAGGGCCGCAGATACGCAGTATTTT
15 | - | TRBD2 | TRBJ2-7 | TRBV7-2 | CASSVSGSLSYEQYF | TGTGCCAGCAGCGTTAGCGGGAGCCTCTCCTACGAGCAGTACTTC
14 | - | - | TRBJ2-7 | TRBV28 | CASSPGGFSYEQYF | TGTGCCAGCAGCCCCGGGGGATTCTCCTACGAGCAGTACTTC
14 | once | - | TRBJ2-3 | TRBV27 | CASSPQGFTDTQYF | TGTGCCAGCAGTCCCCAGGGATTCACAGATACGCAGTATTTT
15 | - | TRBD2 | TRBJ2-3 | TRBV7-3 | CASSRLAGAPDTQYF | TGTGCCAGCAGCCGACTAGCGGGGGCCCCAGATACGCAGTATTTT
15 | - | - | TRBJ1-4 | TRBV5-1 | CASSLSVAANEKLFF | TGCGCCAGCAGCTTGTCGGTGGCTGCTAATGAAAAACTGTTTTTT
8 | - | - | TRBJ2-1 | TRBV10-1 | CASNEQFF | TGCGCCTCGAATGAGCAGTTCTTC
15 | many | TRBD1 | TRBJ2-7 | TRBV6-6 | CASSYSGQGNYEQYF | TGTGCCAGCAGTTACTCCGGACAGGGGAACTACGAGCAGTACTTC
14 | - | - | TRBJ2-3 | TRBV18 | CASSPPQGLDTQYF | TGTGCCAGCTCACCCCCGCAGGGACTAGATACGCAGTATTTT
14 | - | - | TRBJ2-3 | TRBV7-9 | CASSLGEGRDTQYF | TGTGCCAGCAGCTTAGGCGAGGGGAGAGATACGCAGTATTTT
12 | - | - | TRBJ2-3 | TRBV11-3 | CASSGGGDTQYF | TGTGCCAGCAGCGGGGGTGGAGATACGCAGTATTTT
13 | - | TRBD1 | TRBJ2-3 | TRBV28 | CASKRQGADTQYF | TGTGCCAGCAAAAGACAGGGGGCGGATACGCAGTATTTT
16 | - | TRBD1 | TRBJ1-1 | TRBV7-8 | CASSPNRQGMNTEAFF | TGTGCCAGCAGCCCCAACAGACAGGGGATGAACACTGAAGCTTTCTTT
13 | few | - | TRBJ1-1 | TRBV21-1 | CASGDRGLTEAFF | TGTGCCAGCGGGGACAGGGGTCTCACTGAAGCTTTCTTT
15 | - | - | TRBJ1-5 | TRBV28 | CASDSWRAGNQPQHF | TGTGCCAGCGACTCTTGGCGCGCGGGAAATCAGCCCCAGCATTTT
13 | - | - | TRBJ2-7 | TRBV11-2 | CASSLVGGYEQYF | TGTGCCAGCAGCTTAGTAGGTGGCTACGAGCAGTACTTC
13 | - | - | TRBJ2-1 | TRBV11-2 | CASSLDRSDEQFF | TGTGCCAGCAGCCTTGACAGGAGTGATGAGCAGTTCTTC
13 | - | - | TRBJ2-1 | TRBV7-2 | CASSLVGVGEQFF | TGTGCCAGCAGCTTAGTTGGGGTAGGTGAGCAGTTCTTC
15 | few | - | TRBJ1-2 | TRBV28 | CASSLDPEDGLGYTF | TGTGCCAGCAGTTTAGACCCAGAAGACGGTCTCGGCTACACCTTC
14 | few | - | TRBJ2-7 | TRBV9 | CASSPGGQTYEQYF | TGTGCCAGCAGCCCCGGGGGTCAAACCTACGAGCAGTACTTC
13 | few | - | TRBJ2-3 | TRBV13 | CASSLNRVDTQYF | TGTGCCAGCAGCTTAAACAGGGTAGATACGCAGTATTTT
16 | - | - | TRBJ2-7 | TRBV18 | CASSPVRSRGYNEQYF | TGTGCCAGCTCACCAGTCCGCTCCCGGGGATATAACGAGCAGTACTTC
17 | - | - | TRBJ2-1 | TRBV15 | CATSTHESARAMGEQFF | TGTGCCACCAGCACTCACGAGAGCGCGCGGGCGATGGGTGAGCAGTTCTTC
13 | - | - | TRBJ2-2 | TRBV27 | CASSLGDTGELFF | TGTGCCAGCAGTTTAGGAGACACCGGGGAGCTGTTTTTT
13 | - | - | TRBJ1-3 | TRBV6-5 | CASSYHYGNTIYF | TGTGCCAGCAGTTATCACTACGGGAACACCATATATTTT
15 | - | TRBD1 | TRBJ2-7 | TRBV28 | CASSPMDRNSYEQYF | TGTGCCAGCAGTCCGATGGACAGGAACTCCTACGAGCAGTACTTC
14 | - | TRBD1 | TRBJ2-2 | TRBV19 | CASMRTGGQGELFF | TGTGCCAGTATGCGGACAGGGGGCCAAGGGGAGCTGTTTTTT
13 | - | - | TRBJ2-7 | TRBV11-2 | CASSLARGVEQYF | TGTGCCAGCAGCTTAGCTCGAGGGGTCGAGCAGTACTTC
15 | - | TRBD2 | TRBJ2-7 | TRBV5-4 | CASSGRTSGSYEQYF | TGTGCCAGCAGCGGACGGACTAGCGGGTCCTACGAGCAGTACTTC
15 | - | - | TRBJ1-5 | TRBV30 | CAWSLGGAINQPQHF | TGTGCCTGGAGTCTTGGAGGGGCGATCAATCAGCCCCAGCATTTT
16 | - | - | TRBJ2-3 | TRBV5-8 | CASSLYASGQSDTQYF | TGTGCCAGCAGCTTGTACGCTAGCGGACAGTCAGATACGCAGTATTTT
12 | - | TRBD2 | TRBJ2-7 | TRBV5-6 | CASSSGNYEQYF | TGTGCCAGCAGTAGCGGGAATTACGAGCAGTACTTC
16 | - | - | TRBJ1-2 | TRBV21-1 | CASSNSGTTLHYGYTF | TGTGCCAGCAGCAATTCCGGGACCACCCTCCACTATGGCTACACCTTC
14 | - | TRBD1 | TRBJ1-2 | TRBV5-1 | CASSLDRESFGYTF | TGCGCCAGCAGCTTAGACAGGGAATCTTTTGGCTACACCTTC
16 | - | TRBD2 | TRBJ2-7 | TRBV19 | CASSISPASGRREQYF | TGTGCCAGTAGTATATCCCCCGCTAGCGGGAGACGGGAGCAGTACTTC
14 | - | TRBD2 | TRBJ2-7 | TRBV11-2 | CASSSTSGRGPQYF | TGTGCCAGCAGCTCTACTAGCGGGAGGGGCCCGCAGTACTTC
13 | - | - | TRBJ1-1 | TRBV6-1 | CASCAQGTTEAFF | TGTGCCAGCTGTGCGCAGGGAACCACTGAAGCTTTCTTT
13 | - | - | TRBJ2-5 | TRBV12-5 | CASATGRRETQYF | TGTGCTAGTGCTACAGGGAGAAGAGAGACCCAGTACTTC
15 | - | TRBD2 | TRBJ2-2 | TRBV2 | CASRIGGSHTGELFF | TGTGCCAGCAGAATCGGCGGGAGTCATACCGGGGAGCTGTTTTTT
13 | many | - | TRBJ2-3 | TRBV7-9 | CASSLGSPSPQYF | TGTGCCAGCAGCTTAGGGAGCCCCTCGCCGCAGTATTTT
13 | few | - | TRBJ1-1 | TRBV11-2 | CASSLGGANVAFF | TGTGCCAGCAGCTTAGGGGGGGCAAATGTAGCTTTCTTT
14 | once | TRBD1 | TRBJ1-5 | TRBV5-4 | CASSPRQGNQPQHF | TGTGCCAGCAGTCCACGACAGGGGAATCAGCCCCAGCATTTT
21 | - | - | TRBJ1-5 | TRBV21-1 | CASSNGIWGQGVPFSNQPQHF | TGTGCCAGCAGCAATGGGATCTGGGGACAGGGGGTCCCATTTAGCAATCAGCCCCAGCATTTT
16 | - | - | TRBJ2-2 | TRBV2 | CASSESGTANTGELFF | TGTGCCAGCAGTGAATCCGGGACGGCGAACACCGGGGAGCTGTTTTTT
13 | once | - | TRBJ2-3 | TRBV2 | CASGGQLFDTQYF | TGTGCCAGCGGGGGGCAGCTTTTCGATACGCAGTATTTT